This record covers a single T cell receptor (beta chain). Its antigen remains unidentified. Repertoires were generated with immunoSEQ multiplex PCR, while TCRdb's copy carries only in-frame clones and drops some. Of 140,000 or so clones in the sample, about nine tenths are singletons; the top ten hold roughly 1.7%. The CDR3 consists of 15 residues. Unmatched junction bases numbered 4, after V lost 6 bases and J lost 0 bases. Germline-derived CDR1 and CDR2 are LNHDA and SQIVND (reference sequence). Second-dose schedules of about 4 or about 12 weeks were combined. These data originate in a study of T cell responses to AZD1222 COVID-19 vaccine. The study's findings and limits: There were mostly white British donors and more females than males, and clonal diversity was possibly underestimated. A rise in Spike-specific TCR breadth and depth followed two AZD1222 doses. Regions 160-218 and 743-854 dominated among vaccine-associated CD4 TCRs spanning spike.

V gene TRBV19 combines with J gene TRBJ1-3, with 8 nucleotides matching TRBD1. Material: peripheral blood, obtained 28 days after the second AZD1222 dose. The receptor was derived from an adult who received the AZD1222 COVID-19 vaccine. The CDR3 region has the DNA TGTGCCAGTAGGGGGACAGGTCGCTCTGGAAACACCATATATTTT. Translating it yields CASRGTGRSGNTIYF.